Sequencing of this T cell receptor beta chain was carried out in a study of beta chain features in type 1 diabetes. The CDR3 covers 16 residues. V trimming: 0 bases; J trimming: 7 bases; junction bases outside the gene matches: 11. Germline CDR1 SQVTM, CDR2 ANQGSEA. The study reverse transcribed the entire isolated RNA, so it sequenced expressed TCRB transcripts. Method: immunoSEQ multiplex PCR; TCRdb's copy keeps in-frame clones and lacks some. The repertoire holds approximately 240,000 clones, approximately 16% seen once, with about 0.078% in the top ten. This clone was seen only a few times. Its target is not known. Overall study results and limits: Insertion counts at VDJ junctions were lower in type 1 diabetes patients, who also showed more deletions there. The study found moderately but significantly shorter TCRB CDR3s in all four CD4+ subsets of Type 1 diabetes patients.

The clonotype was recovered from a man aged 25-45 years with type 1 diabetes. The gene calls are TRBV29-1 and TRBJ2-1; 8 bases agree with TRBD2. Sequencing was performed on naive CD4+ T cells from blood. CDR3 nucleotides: TGCAGCGTTGAAGATCAGCGACGGGAGGGCCTTAATGAGCAGTTCTTC. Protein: CSVEDQRREGLNEQFF.